A single T cell receptor beta chain is shown here with its context. This specimen belongs to a study of control samples from healthy donors and cancer patients. Generated by immunoSEQ multiplex PCR, the TCRdb table keeps only in-frame clones and is missing some. The top ten clones hold about 16% of a sample with approximately 70,000 clones, approximately 84% of them seen once. Sample: blood. This receptor was taken from a man in his forties or fifties in good health.

CDR3 protein: CASSPSHNEQFF. For the CDR3, the DNA is TGTGCCAGCTCACCATCGCACAATGAGCAGTTCTTC. This chain connects TRBV18 to TRBJ2-1; D remains unclear. V was shortened by 2 bases and J by 5 bases, with 4 bases between the two germline ends. This CDR3 is 12 amino acids long. Germline lookup yields CDR1 KGHSH and CDR2 LQKENI.